The clone carrying this T cell receptor (beta chain) has more than one count but fewer than ten. Antigen specificity is unknown. Alongside a J-beta primer mix, a sample-barcoded 5' primer served in a second PCR lasting roughly 7 to 11 cycles. MiXCR, applied by TCRdb to the 5' RACE reads, yields one record per CDR3 protein. There are over 1,200,000 distinct CDR3 sequences in the sample; around 55% occur only once, and 6.7% lies in the top ten. These data originate in a study of blood T cells in healthy people across ages. Background on the study: Every two T cells gave about one barcoded beta molecule via template switching. Points from the study as a whole: Diversity was higher, and naive CD4+ cells more numerous, in long-lived donors than in aged donors.

V dropped 5 bases and J dropped 0 bases, with 11 bases sitting between them. This CDR3 region has 16 residues. Germline V CDR1 and CDR2: MNHEY, SMNVEV (reference sequence). Input material: blood. The sequence was collected from a man in his late teens or twenties in good health. This chain uses TRBV27 with TRBJ2-6, with no clear D. DNA for the CDR3: TGTGCCAGCAGTCGACTGGCGGTCTCTGGGGCCAACGTCCTGACTTTC. Protein sequence: CASSRLAVSGANVLTF.